This T cell receptor beta chain was observed in a study of blood T cell repertoires in COVID-19. V lost 3 bases and J lost 3; bases outside the gene matches: 5. The CDR3 consists of 15 residues. From germline, CDR1 is MGHRA and CDR2 YSYEKL. Original data processing: Amplification from reference gene primers served as the basis for estimated nucleated cell counts. Sequencing used immunoSEQ multiplex PCR; TCRdb keeps in-frame clones, though not all of them. V and J calls plus clone size are reproduced from that table; the DNA served to infer D and trimming. The sample lists some 250,000 clones, about 86% occurring once.

J is TRBJ2-1 and V is TRBV4-1; 7 nucleotides line up with TRBD1. This receptor was obtained from a man aged 35-49 years with active or convalescent COVID-19. Sample: peripheral blood. CDR3 nucleotides: TGCGCCAGCAGCCAGGGGACAGCCAACTACAATGAGCAGTTCTTC. Its translation is CASSQGTANYNEQFF.